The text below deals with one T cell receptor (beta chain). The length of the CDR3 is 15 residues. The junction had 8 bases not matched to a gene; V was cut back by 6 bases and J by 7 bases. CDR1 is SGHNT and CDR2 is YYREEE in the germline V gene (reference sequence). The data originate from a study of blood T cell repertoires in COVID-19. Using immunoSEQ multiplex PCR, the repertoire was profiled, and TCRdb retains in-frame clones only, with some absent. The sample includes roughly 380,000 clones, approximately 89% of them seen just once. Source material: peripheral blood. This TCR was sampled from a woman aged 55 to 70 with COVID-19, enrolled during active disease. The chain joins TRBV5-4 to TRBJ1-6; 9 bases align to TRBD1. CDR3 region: CASKRQGVENSPLHF. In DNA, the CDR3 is TGTGCCAGCAAGAGACAGGGGGTCGAAAATTCACCCCTCCACTTT.